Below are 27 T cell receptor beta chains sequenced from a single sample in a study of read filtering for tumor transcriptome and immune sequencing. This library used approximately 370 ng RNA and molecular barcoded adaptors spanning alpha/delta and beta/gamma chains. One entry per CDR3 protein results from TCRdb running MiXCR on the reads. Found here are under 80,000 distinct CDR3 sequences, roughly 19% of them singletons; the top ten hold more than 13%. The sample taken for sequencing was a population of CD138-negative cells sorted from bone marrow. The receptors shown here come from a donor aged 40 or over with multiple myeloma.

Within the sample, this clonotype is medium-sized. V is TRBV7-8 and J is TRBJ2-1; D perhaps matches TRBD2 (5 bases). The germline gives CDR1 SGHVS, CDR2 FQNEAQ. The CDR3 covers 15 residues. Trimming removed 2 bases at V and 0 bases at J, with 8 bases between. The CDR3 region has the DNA TGTGCCAGCAGCTTATTTGGGAGCTCCTACAATGAGCAGTTCTTC. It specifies CASSLFGSSYNEQFF.

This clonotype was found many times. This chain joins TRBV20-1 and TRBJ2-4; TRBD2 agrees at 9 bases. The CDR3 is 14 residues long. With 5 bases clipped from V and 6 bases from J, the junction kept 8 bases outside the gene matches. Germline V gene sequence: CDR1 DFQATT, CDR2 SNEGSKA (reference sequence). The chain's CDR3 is CSAPARGGGNIQYF. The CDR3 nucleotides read TGCAGTGCTCCGGCGCGGGGGGGTGGAAACATTCAGTACTTC.

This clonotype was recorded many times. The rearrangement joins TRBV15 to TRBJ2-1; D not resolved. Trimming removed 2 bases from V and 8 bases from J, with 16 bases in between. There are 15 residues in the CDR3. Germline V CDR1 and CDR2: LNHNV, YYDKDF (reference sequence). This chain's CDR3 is CATSRPASLRDEQFF. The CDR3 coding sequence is TGTGCCACCAGCAGACCCGCCTCTTTGCGCGATGAGCAGTTCTTC. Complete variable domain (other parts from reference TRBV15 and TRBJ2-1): DAMVIQNPRYQVTQFGKPVTLSCSQTLNHNVMYWYQQKSSQAPKLLFHYYDKDFNNEADTPDNFQSRRPNTSFCFLDIRSPGLGDTAMYLCATSRPASLRDEQFFGPGTRLTVL.

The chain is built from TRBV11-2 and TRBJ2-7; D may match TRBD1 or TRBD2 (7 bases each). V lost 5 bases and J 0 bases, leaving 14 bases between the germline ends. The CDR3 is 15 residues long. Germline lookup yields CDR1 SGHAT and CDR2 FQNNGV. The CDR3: CASSAGGDVSYEQYF. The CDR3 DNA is TGTGCCAGCAGCGCAGGGGGGGACGTCTCCTACGAGCAGTACTTC.

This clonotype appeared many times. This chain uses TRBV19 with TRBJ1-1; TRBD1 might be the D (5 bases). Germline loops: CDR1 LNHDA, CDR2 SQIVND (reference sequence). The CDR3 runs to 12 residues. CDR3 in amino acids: CVKLAGATEAFF. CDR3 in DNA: TGTGTCAAACTGGCCGGGGCCACTGAAGCTTTCTTT. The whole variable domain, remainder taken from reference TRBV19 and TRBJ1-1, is DGGITQSPKYLFRKEGQNVTLSCEQNLNHDAMYWYRQDPGQGLRLIYYSQIVNDFQKGDIAEGYSVSREKKESFPLTVTSAQKNPTAFYLCVKLAGATEAFFGQGTRLTVV.

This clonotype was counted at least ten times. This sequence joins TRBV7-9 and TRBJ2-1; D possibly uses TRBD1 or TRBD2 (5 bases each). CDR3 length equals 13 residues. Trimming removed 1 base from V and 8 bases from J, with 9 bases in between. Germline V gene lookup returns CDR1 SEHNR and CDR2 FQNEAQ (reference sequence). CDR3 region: CASSLDGDDEQFF. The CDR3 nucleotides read TGTGCCAGCAGCTTAGACGGGGACGATGAGCAGTTCTTC.

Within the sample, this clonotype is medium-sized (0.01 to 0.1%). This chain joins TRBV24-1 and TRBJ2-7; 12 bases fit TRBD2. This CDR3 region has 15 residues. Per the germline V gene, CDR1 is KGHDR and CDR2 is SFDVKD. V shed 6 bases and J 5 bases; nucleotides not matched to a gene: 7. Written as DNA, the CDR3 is TGTGCCACCAGTACGCGACTAGCGGGAGCTAACGAGCAGTACTTC. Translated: CATSTRLAGANEQYF.

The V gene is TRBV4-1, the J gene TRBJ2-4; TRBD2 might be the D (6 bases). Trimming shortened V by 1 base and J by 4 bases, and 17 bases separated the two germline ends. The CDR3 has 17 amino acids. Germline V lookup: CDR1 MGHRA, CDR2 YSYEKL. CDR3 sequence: CASSQVDRGSGKNIQYF. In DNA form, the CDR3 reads TGCGCCAGCAGCCAAGTGGATCGGGGGAGTGGAAAAAACATTCAGTACTTC.

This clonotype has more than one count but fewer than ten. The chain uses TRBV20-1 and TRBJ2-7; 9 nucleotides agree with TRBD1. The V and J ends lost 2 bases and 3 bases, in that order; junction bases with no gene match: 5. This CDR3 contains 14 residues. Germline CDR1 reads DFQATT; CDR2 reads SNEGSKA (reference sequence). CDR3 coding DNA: TGCAGTGCTAGAAAAAGGACAGGGGTCTACGAGCAGTACTTC. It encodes CSARKRTGVYEQYF.

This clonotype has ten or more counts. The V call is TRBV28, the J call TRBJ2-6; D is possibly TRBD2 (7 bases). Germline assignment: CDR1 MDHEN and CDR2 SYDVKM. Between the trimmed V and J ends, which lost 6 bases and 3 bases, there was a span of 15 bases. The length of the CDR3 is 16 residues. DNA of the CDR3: TGTGCCAGCAGGAGGGGGAGGGTCGTTGGGGCCAACGTCCTGACTTTC. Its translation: CASRRGRVVGANVLTF. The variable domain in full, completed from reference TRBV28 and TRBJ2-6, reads DVKVTQSSRYLVKRTGEKVFLECVQDMDHENMFWYRQDPGLGLRLIYFSYDVKMKEKGDIPEGYSVSREKKERFSLILESASTNQTSMYLCASRRGRVVGANVLTFGAGSRLTVL.

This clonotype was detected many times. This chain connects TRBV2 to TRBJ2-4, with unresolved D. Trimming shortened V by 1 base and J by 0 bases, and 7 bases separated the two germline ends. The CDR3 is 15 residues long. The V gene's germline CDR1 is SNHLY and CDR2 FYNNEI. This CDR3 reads CASSEERLAKNIQYF. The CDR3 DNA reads TGTGCCAGCAGTGAAGAACGGCTAGCCAAAAACATTCAGTACTTC.

The CDR3 DNA is TGTGCCAGCAGCTTACGGACTGACAAGGAGACCCAGTACTTC. It codes for CASSLRTDKETQYF. The chain joins TRBV7-9 to TRBJ2-5, with a tentative D call TRBD2 (5 bases). CDR1 is SEHNR and CDR2 is FQNEAQ in the germline V gene (reference sequence). The CDR3 loop spans 14 amino acids. Trimming stripped 2 bases from V and 5 bases from J, with 12 bases between. Variable domain in full (rest from reference TRBV7-9 and TRBJ2-5): DTGVSQNPRHKITKRGQNVTFRCDPISEHNRLYWYRQTLGQGPEFLTYFQNEAQLEKSRLLSDRFSAERPKGSFSTLEIQRTEQGDSAMYLCASSLRTDKETQYFGPGTRLLVL.

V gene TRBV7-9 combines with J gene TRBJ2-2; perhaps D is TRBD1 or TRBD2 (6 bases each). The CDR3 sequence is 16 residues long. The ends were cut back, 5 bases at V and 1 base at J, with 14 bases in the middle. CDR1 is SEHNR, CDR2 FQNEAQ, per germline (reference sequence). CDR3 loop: CASSLFGGGNTGELFF. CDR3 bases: TGTGCCAGCAGCCTTTTTGGAGGGGGGAACACCGGGGAGCTGTTTTTT.

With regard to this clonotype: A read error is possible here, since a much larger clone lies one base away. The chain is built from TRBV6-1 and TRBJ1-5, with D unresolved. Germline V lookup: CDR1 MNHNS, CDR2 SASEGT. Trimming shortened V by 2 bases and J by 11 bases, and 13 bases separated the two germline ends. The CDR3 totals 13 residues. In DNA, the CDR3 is TGTGCCAGCAGTGAATGGGGAACCCAGTCCCAGCATTTT. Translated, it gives CASSEWGTQSQHF.

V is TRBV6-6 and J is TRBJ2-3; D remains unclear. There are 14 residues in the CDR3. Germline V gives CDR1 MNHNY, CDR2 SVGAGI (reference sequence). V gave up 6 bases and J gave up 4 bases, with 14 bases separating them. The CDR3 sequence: CASSLVGFADTQYF. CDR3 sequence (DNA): TGTGCCAGCAGCCTAGTAGGCTTTGCAGATACGCAGTATTTT.

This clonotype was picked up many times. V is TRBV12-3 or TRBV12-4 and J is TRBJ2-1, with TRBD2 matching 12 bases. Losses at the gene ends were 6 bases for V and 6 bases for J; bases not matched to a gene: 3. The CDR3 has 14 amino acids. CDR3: CASRLAGGPNEQFF. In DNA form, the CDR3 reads TGTGCCAGCAGACTAGCGGGGGGCCCCAATGAGCAGTTCTTC.

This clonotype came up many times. This CDR3 reads CASSGETTVYGYTF. The CDR3 nucleotides are TGTGCCAGCAGTGGAGAGACAACAGTCTATGGCTACACCTTC. The rearrangement links TRBV2 to TRBJ1-2; D uncertain. Germline CDR1 SNHLY, CDR2 FYNNEI. Trimming shortened V by 4 bases and J by 4 bases, and 13 bases separated the two germline ends. The CDR3 is 14 residues long.

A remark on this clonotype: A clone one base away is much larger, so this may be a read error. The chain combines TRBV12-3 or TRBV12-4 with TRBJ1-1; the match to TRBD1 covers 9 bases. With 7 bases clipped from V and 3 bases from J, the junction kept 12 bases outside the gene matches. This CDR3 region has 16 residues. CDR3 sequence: CASNLRQGVRDTEAFF. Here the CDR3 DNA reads TGTGCCAGCAATCTAAGACAGGGGGTCAGGGACACTGAAGCTTTCTTT.

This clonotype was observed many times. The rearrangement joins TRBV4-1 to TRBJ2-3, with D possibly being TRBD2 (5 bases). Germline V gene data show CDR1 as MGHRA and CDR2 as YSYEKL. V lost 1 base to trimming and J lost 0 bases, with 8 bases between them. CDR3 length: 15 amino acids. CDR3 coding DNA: TGCGCCAGCAGCCAAGGAGGGCTCAGCACAGATACGCAGTATTTT. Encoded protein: CASSQGGLSTDTQYF.

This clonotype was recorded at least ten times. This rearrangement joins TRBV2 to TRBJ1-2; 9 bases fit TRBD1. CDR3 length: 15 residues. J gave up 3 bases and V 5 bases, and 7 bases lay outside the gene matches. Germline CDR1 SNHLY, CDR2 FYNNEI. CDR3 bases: TGTGCCAGCAGTCAACAGGGGGCTTTGGACTATGGCTACACCTTC. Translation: CASSQQGALDYGYTF.

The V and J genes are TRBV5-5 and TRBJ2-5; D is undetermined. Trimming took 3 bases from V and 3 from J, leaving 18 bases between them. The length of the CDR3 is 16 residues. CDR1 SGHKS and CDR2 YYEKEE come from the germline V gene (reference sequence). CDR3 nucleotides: TGTGCCAGCAGCTCCCTGGGAAGGACCAAGGAAGAGACCCAGTACTTC. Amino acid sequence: CASSSLGRTKEETQYF.

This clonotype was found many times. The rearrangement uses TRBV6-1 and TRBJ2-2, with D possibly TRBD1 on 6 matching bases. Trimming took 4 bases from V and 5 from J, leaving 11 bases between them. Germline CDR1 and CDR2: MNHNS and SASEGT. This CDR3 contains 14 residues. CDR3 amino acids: CASSGKTGTGELFF. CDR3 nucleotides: TGTGCCAGCAGTGGTAAAACAGGGACCGGGGAGCTGTTTTTT.

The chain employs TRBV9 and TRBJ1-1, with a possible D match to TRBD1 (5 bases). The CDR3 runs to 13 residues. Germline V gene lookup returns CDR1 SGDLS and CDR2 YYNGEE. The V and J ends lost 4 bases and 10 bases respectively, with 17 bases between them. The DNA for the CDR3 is TGTGCCAGCAGCCCCCGGGGGGACCGGGGAGCTTTCTTT. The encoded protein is CASSPRGDRGAFF.

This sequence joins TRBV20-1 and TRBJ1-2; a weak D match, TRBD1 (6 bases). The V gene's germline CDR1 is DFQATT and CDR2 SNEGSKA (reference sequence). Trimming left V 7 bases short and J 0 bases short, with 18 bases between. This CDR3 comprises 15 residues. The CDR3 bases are TGCAGTGTATTTAGCCCGGGACAAGCTAACTATGGCTACACCTTC. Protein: CSVFSPGQANYGYTF.

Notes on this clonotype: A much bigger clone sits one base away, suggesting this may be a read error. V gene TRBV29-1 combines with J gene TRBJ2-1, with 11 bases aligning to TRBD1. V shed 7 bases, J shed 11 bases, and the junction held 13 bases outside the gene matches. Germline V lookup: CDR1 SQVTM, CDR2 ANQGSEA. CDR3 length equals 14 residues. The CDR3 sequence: CSATGTGGVNKQFF. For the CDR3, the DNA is TGCAGCGCCACCGGGACAGGGGGAGTTAATAAGCAGTTCTTC.

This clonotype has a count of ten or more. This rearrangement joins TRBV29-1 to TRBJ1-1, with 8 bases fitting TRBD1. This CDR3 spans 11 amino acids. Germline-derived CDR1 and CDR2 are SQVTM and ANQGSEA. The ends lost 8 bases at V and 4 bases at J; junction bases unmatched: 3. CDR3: CSTQGATEAFF. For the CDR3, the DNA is TGCAGCACCCAGGGGGCCACTGAAGCTTTCTTT.

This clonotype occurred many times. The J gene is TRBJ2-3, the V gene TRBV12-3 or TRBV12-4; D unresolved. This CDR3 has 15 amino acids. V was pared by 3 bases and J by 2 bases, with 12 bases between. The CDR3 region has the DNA TGTGCCAGCAGTTTTGGCACGGCCTACACAGATACGCAGTATTTT. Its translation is CASSFGTAYTDTQYF.